The rows below give T cell receptor beta chains drawn from one sample of a study of T cells in Graves' hyperthyroidism and ophthalmopathy. TCRdb fed the multiplex PCR reads into MiXCR, producing one record per CDR3 protein. The sample holds hundreds of thousands of distinct CDR3 sequences, approximately 14% seen once. The sequencing sample was made of blood. Receptors originate from a woman between 40 and 55 years old with Graves' hyperthyroidism. CDR3s include the opening cysteine and the closing phenylalanine or tryptophan. Each record gives: V gene, clone size, D gene, J gene, CDR3 protein, CDR3 DNA. The D gene is left open where the match is weak. Size is omitted from some rows. Given values are once, few, many or a class for expanded clones.

TRBV28	many	NA	TRBJ1-4	CASSLSYGLTEKLFF	TGTGCCAGCAGTTTATCTTACGGACTAACGGAAAAACTGTTTTTT
TRBV10-3	NA	TRBD1	TRBJ1-1	CATEGGRDTEAFF	TGTGCCACCGAAGGGGGCCGGGACACTGAAGCTTTCTTT
TRBV27	NA	NA	TRBJ2-1	CASSRGFNEQFF	TGTGCCAGCAGTCGAGGTTTTAATGAGCAGTTCTTC
TRBV7-8	many	TRBD1	TRBJ1-2	CASSLTGQGVGYTF	TGTGCCAGCAGCTTAACGGGACAGGGGGTTGGCTACACCTTC
TRBV27	many	TRBD1	TRBJ1-1	CASSLGQGRAFF	TGTGCCAGCAGTCTTGGACAGGGTCGTGCTTTCTTT
TRBV7-6	many	NA	TRBJ2-5	CASSPPGGNQETQYF	TGTGCCAGCAGCCCGCCAGGCGGGAATCAAGAGACCCAGTACTTC
TRBV7-9	few	NA	TRBJ1-1	CASSSGQEAFF	TGTGCCAGCAGCTCCGGACAGGAAGCTTTCTTT
TRBV28	NA	NA	TRBJ2-7	CASSLRGSRAYEQYF	TGTGCCAGCAGTTTAAGGGGCTCGAGGGCCTACGAGCAGTACTTC
TRBV6-1	NA	NA	TRBJ2-4	CATGRASSIQYF	TGTGCCACGGGCAGGGCCTCTTCCATTCAGTACTTC
TRBV7-9	many	TRBD1	TRBJ2-5	CASSPTDRGKTQYF	TGTGCCAGCAGCCCTACTGACAGGGGGAAGACCCAGTACTTC
TRBV7-3	many	NA	TRBJ1-6	CASSEGEGSPLHF	TGTGCCAGCAGCGAGGGAGAAGGGTCACCCCTCCACTTT
TRBV6-1	many	TRBD1	TRBJ2-7	CASSNGQGAFYEQYF	TGTGCCAGCAGTAATGGACAGGGGGCATTCTACGAGCAGTACTTC
TRBV11-2	many	NA	TRBJ2-2	CASSFGGRNTGELFF	TGTGCCAGCAGCTTCGGGGGACGGAACACCGGGGAGCTGTTTTTT
TRBV5-1	NA	TRBD2	TRBJ2-5	CASSTSGRAIETQYF	TGCGCCAGCAGCACTAGCGGGAGGGCCATAGAGACCCAGTACTTC
TRBV10-1	many	NA	TRBJ2-7	CASIETDSYEQYF	TGCGCCAGCATCGAGACTGACTCCTACGAGCAGTACTTC
TRBV20-1	NA	TRBD2	TRBJ2-7	CSARVPGLAGAGAYEQYF	TGCAGTGCTAGAGTCCCAGGGTTAGCGGGAGCCGGGGCGTACGAGCAGTACTTC
TRBV28	many	NA	TRBJ1-6	CASSLNVRNSPLHF	TGTGCCAGCAGTTTAAACGTTCGGAATTCACCCCTCCACTTT
TRBV7-8	many	NA	TRBJ2-7	CASSLARLGREQYF	TGTGCCAGCAGCTTAGCCCGACTAGGACGAGAGCAGTACTTC
TRBV7-8	few	NA	TRBJ1-6	CASSFPDGSIGNSPLHF	TGTGCCAGCAGCTTTCCAGACGGAAGCATCGGGAATTCACCCCTCCACTTT
TRBV3-1	many	NA	TRBJ2-3	CASSQEGPLQYF	TGTGCCAGCAGCCAAGAGGGGCCGCTACAGTATTTT
TRBV25-1	NA	NA	TRBJ2-1	CASSEKVGSGRGEQFF	TGTGCCAGCAGTGAAAAAGTGGGCTCAGGAAGGGGTGAGCAGTTCTTC
TRBV6-1	NA	NA	TRBJ1-1	CASRQAIGTEAFF	TGTGCCAGCAGACAGGCGATTGGGACTGAAGCTTTCTTT
TRBV4-2	NA	NA	TRBJ1-4	CASSQVRTSGNEKLFF	TGTGCCAGCAGCCAAGTCAGAACATCGGGTAATGAAAAACTGTTTTTT
TRBV20-1	many	TRBD2	TRBJ2-5	CSAPRAGGQETQYF	TGCAGTGCTCCGAGAGCGGGAGGACAAGAGACCCAGTACTTC
TRBV10-3	NA	TRBD2	TRBJ2-1	CAISDREARESIYNEQFF	TGTGCCATCAGTGATAGAGAAGCGCGGGAGAGCATCTACAATGAGCAGTTCTTC
TRBV18	many	NA	TRBJ2-5	CASSPPWIDQETQYF	TGTGCCAGCTCACCACCTTGGATAGACCAAGAGACCCAGTACTTC
TRBV5-1	many	NA	TRBJ2-5	CASSLERPIKDAQYF	TGCGCCAGCAGCTTGGAAAGGCCAATTAAAGACGCCCAGTACTTC
TRBV5-1	NA	NA	TRBJ2-5	CASRETDQETQYF	TGCGCCAGCAGGGAGACAGACCAAGAGACCCAGTACTTC
TRBV13	many	NA	TRBJ1-1	CASSLGVQGYTEAFF	TGTGCCAGCAGCTTAGGGGTCCAGGGATACACTGAAGCTTTCTTT
TRBV30	many	TRBD1	TRBJ2-7	CAWGSGQTYEQYF	TGTGCCTGGGGATCGGGACAGACCTACGAGCAGTACTTC
TRBV15	many	TRBD2	TRBJ2-1	CATSRGGGGFGDEQFF	TGTGCCACCAGCAGAGGGGGGGGAGGCTTTGGGGATGAGCAGTTCTTC
TRBV7-2	NA	NA	TRBJ2-1	CASSLAVGLPNNEQFF	TGTGCCAGCAGCTTAGCGGTCGGGCTTCCAAACAATGAGCAGTTCTTC
TRBV20-1	few	NA	TRBJ1-2	CSARDRGRSGYTF	TGCAGTGCTAGAGATCGGGGGCGGAGTGGCTACACCTTC
TRBV5-1	many	TRBD2	TRBJ2-7	CASSTLAGFEQYF	TGCGCCAGCAGCACACTAGCGGGATTCGAGCAGTACTTC
TRBV12-5	many	TRBD2	TRBJ2-5	CASASGGADFQETQYF	TGTGCTAGTGCGAGCGGGGGGGCAGATTTCCAAGAGACCCAGTACTTC
TRBV6-2/TRBV6-3	NA	TRBD1	TRBJ2-7	CASSPRDRDHYEQYF	TGTGCCAGCAGTCCCCGGGACAGGGATCACTACGAGCAGTACTTC
TRBV10-3	NA	TRBD1	TRBJ1-2	CAIQGRGDYGYTF	TGTGCCATCCAGGGCAGGGGGGACTATGGCTACACCTTC
TRBV5-1	many	TRBD1	TRBJ2-2	CASSEGTGRTGELFF	TGCGCCAGCAGCGAGGGGACAGGGCGCACCGGGGAGCTGTTTTTT
TRBV19	NA	NA	TRBJ1-2	CASRAFDGYTF	TGTGCCAGTAGGGCCTTCGATGGCTACACCTTC
TRBV28	many	NA	TRBJ1-5	CASSSGASNQPQHF	TGTGCCAGCAGTTCAGGGGCGAGCAATCAGCCCCAGCATTTT
TRBV27	NA	NA	TRBJ2-2	CASSTQVNTGELFF	TGTGCCAGCAGCACACAGGTGAACACCGGGGAGCTGTTTTTT
TRBV20-1	few	TRBD1	TRBJ2-7	CSADGQGEQYF	TGCAGTGCTGACGGACAGGGAGAGCAGTACTTC
TRBV12-3/TRBV12-4	many	NA	TRBJ2-7	CASSSPAGRYEQYF	TGTGCCAGCAGTTCCCCGGCAGGGCGGTACGAGCAGTACTTC
TRBV27	NA	TRBD1	TRBJ2-3	CASSFRGTGMTDTQYF	TGTGCCAGCAGTTTCCGCGGGACAGGGATGACAGATACGCAGTATTTT
TRBV3-1	many	NA	TRBJ1-1	CASSHGEGNTEAFF	TGTGCCAGCAGCCACGGGGAGGGGAACACTGAAGCTTTCTTT
TRBV5-1	many	NA	TRBJ2-3	CASSSELADTQYF	TGCGCCAGCAGCTCGGAGCTAGCAGATACGCAGTATTTT
TRBV29-1	many	TRBD2	TRBJ2-1	CSVSRAGGPPEQFF	TGCAGCGTTAGCAGAGCGGGAGGGCCACCTGAGCAGTTCTTC
TRBV7-2	many	TRBD1	TRBJ1-2	CASSPKTGDYGYTF	TGTGCCAGCAGCCCAAAGACAGGGGACTATGGCTACACCTTC
TRBV7-9	many	NA	TRBJ1-6	CASSSPPQGSPLHF	TGTGCCAGCAGCTCCCCGCCCCAGGGTTCACCCCTCCACTTT
TRBV9	many	TRBD1	TRBJ2-7	CASSVDGMIGGHSYEQYF	TGTGCCAGCAGCGTAGACGGGATGATAGGGGGCCACTCCTACGAGCAGTACTTC
TRBV10-3	many	TRBD2	TRBJ2-1	CAIRKAGVNEQFF	TGTGCCATCCGGAAGGCGGGAGTCAATGAGCAGTTCTTC
TRBV12-3/TRBV12-4	many	NA	TRBJ2-7	CASSIGSAYEQYF	TGTGCCAGCAGCATCGGTTCCGCCTACGAGCAGTACTTC
TRBV5-1	NA	NA	TRBJ1-4	CASSPGTLNEKLFF	TGCGCCAGCAGCCCCGGGACGCTTAATGAAAAACTGTTTTTT
TRBV9	NA	TRBD1	TRBJ1-1	CASSVDFKYDRDTEAFF	TGTGCCAGCAGCGTAGACTTTAAATATGACAGGGACACTGAAGCTTTCTTT